This TCR beta chain was documented in a study of high-grade serous ovarian cancer treatment subgroups. V lost 7 bases to trimming and J lost 7 bases; unmatched junction nucleotides: 11. The germline CDR1 and CDR2 sequences are MNHNS and SASEGT. This CDR3 has 15 residues. The tumor samples were collected prior to definitive surgery or chemotherapy. Assay used: immunoSEQ multiplex PCR; TCRdb lists only in-frame clones, some missing. This table holds around 2,700 clones, about 69% found once. The TCR originated in a human donor with high-grade serous ovarian cancer. The source material was tumor tissue. The chain carries TRBV6-1 and TRBJ1-4, with 8 bases fitting TRBD1. CDR3 sequence: CASIPVQGGGEKLFF. The CDR3 DNA is TGTGCCAGCATTCCCGTACAGGGGGGTGGTGAAAAACTGTTTTTT.